Included here is one T cell receptor beta chain sequence, with context. Antigen unknown. The identical CDR3 is also encoded by other nucleotide sequences in the sample. This sample was taken from a study of cytomegalovirus exposure and HLA in healthy donors. Study-level points and caveats: Upon later analysis, HLA-associated TCR beta chains proved more clonally expanded than other, equally common chains. Sequence variants that were highly shared formed a cluster that was likely a sequencing artifact. Investigators reported under 200 TCR beta chains as tied to cytomegalovirus. Per a prior analysis, the majority of TCR beta V segments were productive roughly 87% or roughly 30% of the time.

Per germline, CDR1 SGHTA and CDR2 FQGNSA. The V segment lost 1 base and the J segment 5 bases; nucleotides outside the gene matches: 2. The CDR3 has 17 amino acids. Use of 60 Vbeta and 13 Jbeta primers characterized the PCR. The table came from immunoSEQ multiplex PCR; TCRdb's copy has only in-frame clones and leaves some out. The repertoire includes 95,000 to 130,000 clones, about 76% of them detected once, and about 3.8% sits in the top ten. The chain links TRBV7-2 to TRBJ2-2; 15 nucleotides agree with TRBD2. Material for sequencing was PBMCs. The clonotype originates from a woman between 25 and 40 years old in good health and CMV-seronegative. The CDR3 DNA is TGTGCCAGCAGCTTAGTGGGACTAGCGGGAGGAACCGGGGAGCTGTTTTTT. It is translated as CASSLVGLAGGTGELFF. The whole variable domain, filled in from reference TRBV7-2 and TRBJ2-2, reads GAGVSQSPSNKVTEKGKDVELRCDPISGHTALYWYRQSLGQGLEFLIYFQGNSAPDKSGLPSDRFSAERTGGSVSTLTIQRTQQEDSAVYLCASSLVGLAGGTGELFFGEGSRLTVL.